This TCR beta chain is drawn from a study of CD8+ T cells in alopecia areata. For the study at large: Treatment of the treated patients consisted of oral tofacitinib, 5 to 10 mg twice daily.

Stated treatment: oral pan-JAK inhibitor, 5-10 mg twice daily. In each case, RNA was isolated and then reverse transcribed into cDNA as the sequencing template. TCRdb keeps only in-frame clones here, not all; method: immunoSEQ multiplex PCR. The profile shows 160,000 or so clones, 50% to 75% of them singletons. The CDR3 loop spans 16 amino acids. CDR1 and CDR2 (germline): MGHRA, YSYEKL. V gave up 1 base and J gave up 2 bases, with 14 bases separating them. The sample was CD4+ T cells sorted from blood, taken at week 56, from a patient treated with tofacitinib. This clonotype was obtained from a human donor with alopecia areata. The genes are TRBV4-1 and TRBJ1-2, with a possible D match to TRBD1 (6 bases). This CDR3 is CASSQGYREGNYGYTF. DNA of the CDR3: TGCGCCAGCAGCCAAGGCTACAGGGAGGGGAACTATGGCTACACCTTC.